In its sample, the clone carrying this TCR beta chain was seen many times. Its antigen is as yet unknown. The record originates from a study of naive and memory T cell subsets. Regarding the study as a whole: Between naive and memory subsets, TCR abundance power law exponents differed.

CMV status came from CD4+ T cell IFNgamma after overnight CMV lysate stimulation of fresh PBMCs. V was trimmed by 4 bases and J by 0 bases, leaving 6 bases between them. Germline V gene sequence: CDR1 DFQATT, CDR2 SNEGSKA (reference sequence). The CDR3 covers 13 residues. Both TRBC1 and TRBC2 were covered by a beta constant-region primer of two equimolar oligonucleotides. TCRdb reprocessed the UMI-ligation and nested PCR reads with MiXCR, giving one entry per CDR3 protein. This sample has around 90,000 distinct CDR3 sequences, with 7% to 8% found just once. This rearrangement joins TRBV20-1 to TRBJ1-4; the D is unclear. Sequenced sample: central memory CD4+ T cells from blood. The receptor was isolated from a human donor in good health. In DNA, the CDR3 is TGCAGTGCTAACCGACCAACTAATGAAAAACTGTTTTTT. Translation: CSANRPTNEKLFF.